This is a list of T cell receptor beta chains from one sample in a study of blood T cell repertoires in COVID-19. Some clones are missing from TCRdb's copy, which holds only in-frame ones; the method was immunoSEQ multiplex PCR. The sample includes under 250,000 clones, roughly nine tenths of them seen just once. The sequenced sample consisted of PBMCs or T cells enriched from blood (not recorded which). These receptors all stem from a woman between 18 and 29 years old in a cohort exposed to, infected with or recovered from COVID-19 (not recorded which). Each CDR3 is given with its conserved first and last residue. A D gene is named only where the DNA matches it firmly. Size values are once, few and many counts, or a class for expanded clones, and some rows have none.

D	V	size	J	DNA	CDR3
TRBD1	TRBV6-5	once	TRBJ1-5	TGTGCCAGCAACACTCAGGGGGATCAGCCCCAGCATTTT	CASNTQGDQPQHF
NA	TRBV2	NA	TRBJ1-4	TGTGCCAGCAGGGGAGGGAGTCAAAGTGAAAAACTGTTTTTT	CASRGGSQSEKLFF
NA	TRBV7-9	NA	TRBJ1-3	TGTGCCAGCAGTTGGACGGGAGACTCTGGAAACACCATATATTTT	CASSWTGDSGNTIYF
NA	TRBV3-1/TRBV3-2	once	TRBJ1-1	TGTGCCAGCAGCCGGAGTACAGGGTATGTCACTGAAGCTTTCTTT	CASSRSTGYVTEAFF
TRBD1	TRBV9	NA	TRBJ2-2	TGTGCCAGCAGCACCCAGGGGGCATCCGGGGAGCTGTTTTTT	CASSTQGASGELFF
NA	TRBV27	NA	TRBJ2-5	TGTGCCAGCACTATGCACGGAACGGGAGCAGGAGAGACCCAGTACTTC	CASTMHGTGAGETQYF
TRBD2	TRBV4-2	many	TRBJ2-2	TGTGCCAGCAGCCAAGGGACTAGCGACACCGGGGAGCTGTTTTTT	CASSQGTSDTGELFF
NA	TRBV11-2	once	TRBJ2-3	TGTGCCTCCTTCGGAGGGGGGGGAGATACGCAGTATTTT	CASFGGGGDTQYF
NA	TRBV6-5	once	TRBJ1-2	TGTGCCAGCAGTTACACGGCAGGGTCGGGTGGCTACACCTTC	CASSYTAGSGGYTF
TRBD1	TRBV10-3	few	TRBJ1-1	TGTGCCATCAGTGACCCAGACAGGGAAAACACTGAAGCTTTCTTT	CAISDPDRENTEAFF
TRBD1	TRBV15	NA	TRBJ1-5	TGTGCCACCAGCAGAGATCGGCAAGGGACAGGGGATCAGCCCCAGCATTTT	CATSRDRQGTGDQPQHF
NA	TRBV7-8	NA	TRBJ1-2	TGTGCCAGCAGCCTAAGCGGGGAGAGTGGCTACACCTTC	CASSLSGESGYTF
NA	TRBV10-1	NA	TRBJ2-1	TGCGCCAGCAGTGAGCCAAGTACCTTACTGTACAATGAGCAGTTCTTC	CASSEPSTLLYNEQFF
NA	TRBV4-2	NA	TRBJ1-2	TGTGCCAGCAGCCAAGTAGGAGGGGAGCCTAACTATGGCTACACCTTC	CASSQVGGEPNYGYTF
NA	TRBV5-1	NA	TRBJ2-2	TGCGCCAGCAGCTTGGGGGCCAGGACGAACACCGGGGAGCTGTTTTTT	CASSLGARTNTGELFF
NA	TRBV6-1	once	TRBJ2-1	TGTGCCAGCAGTGAGAGTTTTTACAATGAGCAGTTCTTC	CASSESFYNEQFF
NA	TRBV12-5	NA	TRBJ2-2	TGTGCTAGTGGTTTGGTAAGCGGGAACACCGGGGAGCTGTTTTTT	CASGLVSGNTGELFF
TRBD2	TRBV24-1	NA	TRBJ2-1	TGTGCCACCAGTGAGCACGGGACTAGCATCCACAATGAGCAGTTCTTC	CATSEHGTSIHNEQFF
NA	TRBV7-9	NA	TRBJ1-1	TGTGCCAGCAGCTTCGGGGACACTGAAGCTTTCTTT	CASSFGDTEAFF
TRBD1	TRBV6-6	NA	TRBJ1-4	TGTGCCAGCAGGGGACAGTTAAATGAAAAACTGTTTTTT	CASRGQLNEKLFF
TRBD2	TRBV5-4	NA	TRBJ2-2	TGTGCCAGCAGTTGGGGGACTAGCGGGGGCAACACCGGGGAGCTGTTTTTT	CASSWGTSGGNTGELFF
TRBD2	TRBV24-1	NA	TRBJ2-3	TGTGCCACCAGTGATTTCACTAGCGGCACAGATACGCAGTATTTT	CATSDFTSGTDTQYF
NA	TRBV5-8	once	TRBJ1-2	TGTGCCAGCAGCTTGGGGATGAGGGATCCGCGGGGCTACACCTTC	CASSLGMRDPRGYTF
NA	TRBV5-4	NA	TRBJ2-7	TGTGCCAGCAGCTTGGGGAGCGGAAGCTCCTACGAGCAGTACTTC	CASSLGSGSSYEQYF
NA	TRBV6-1	NA	TRBJ1-5	TGTGCCAGCAGTGGGCGCCCCGGGAGGGGACCTTATAGCAATCAGCCCCAGCATTTT	CASSGRPGRGPYSNQPQHF
TRBD1	TRBV10-1	NA	TRBJ2-3	TGCGCCAGCAGTACGGACAGGGGTGTAGAAGATACGCAGTATTTT	CASSTDRGVEDTQYF
TRBD1	TRBV5-4	NA	TRBJ2-5	TGTGCCAGCAGCCAAGACAGGGTGGAGTGGGAGACCCAGTACTTC	CASSQDRVEWETQYF